The 32 T cell receptor beta chains below all came from one sample that was sequenced in a study of blood T cells in healthy people across ages. Combining a sample-barcoded 5' primer with a J-beta primer mix, a second PCR ran for roughly 6 to 11 cycles. TCRdb redid the calling of the 5' RACE reads with MiXCR, one entry per CDR3 protein. The profile shows over a million distinct CDR3 sequences, less than 25% of them singletons. The sample was also linked to a second study, of T cells of mothers and their children.

Sequencing was done on a sample of blood. These receptors were collected from a girl aged 2-10 years in good health.

This chain joins TRBV29-1 and TRBJ2-5; 8 positions match TRBD2. J was trimmed by 11 bases and V by 1 base; bases with no gene match: 18. This CDR3 has 16 amino acids. In germline, CDR1 is SQVTM, CDR2 ANQGSEA. The CDR3 is CSVEGSPVEGERGQYF. The CDR3, as DNA: TGCAGCGTTGAAGGGAGTCCGGTAGAGGGCGAGCGGGGGCAGTACTTC.

This clonotype was detected a few times. V gene TRBV27 combines with J gene TRBJ2-7, with D possibly TRBD1 on 6 matching bases. CDR3 length equals 15 residues. CDR1 is MNHEY and CDR2 is SMNVEV in the germline V gene (reference sequence). The ends were cut back, 6 bases at V and 3 bases at J, with 18 bases in the middle. The CDR3 DNA reads TGTGCCAGCAGCTACTCCGATTTCAGGGGCTACGAGCAGTACTTC. Amino acids: CASSYSDFRGYEQYF.

This clonotype was counted at least ten times. The chain joins TRBV3-1 to TRBJ2-1; no reliable D call. V dropped 3 bases and J dropped 6 bases, with 3 bases sitting between them. CDR3 length: 11 residues. Germline V gives CDR1 LGHDT, CDR2 YNNKEL (reference sequence). CDR3 coding DNA: TGTGCCAGCAGCCATTCCAATGAGCAGTTCTTC. This encodes CASSHSNEQFF.

The gene calls are TRBV7-9 and TRBJ2-5, with TRBD2 identical over 8 bases. With V trimmed by 5 bases and J by 1 base, 12 bases remained unmatched. CDR3 length: 17 amino acids. CDR1 is SEHNR, CDR2 FQNEAQ, per germline (reference sequence). The CDR3 DNA sequence: TGTGCCAGCAGCACTGGACGGGTAGCGGGAACCCAAGAGACCCAGTACTTC. It specifies CASSTGRVAGTQETQYF.

A few counts support this clonotype. The chain recombines TRBV20-1 with TRBJ2-1, with 9 positions matching TRBD2. In germline, CDR1 is DFQATT, CDR2 SNEGSKA (reference sequence). CDR3 length: 16 residues. Trimming cost V 7 bases and J 6 bases; bases outside gene matches: 16. The CDR3 loop reads CSVPWARGGPLNEQFF. The CDR3 nucleotides are TGCAGTGTTCCCTGGGCGCGGGGGGGCCCGCTCAATGAGCAGTTCTTC.

This clonotype was detected only a few times. The CDR3 DNA is TGTGCCAGCAGCTTAACGGGGACATTAACAGAGCAGTACTTC. This codes for CASSLTGTLTEQYF. This rearrangement joins TRBV7-3 to TRBJ2-7, with a weak D call TRBD1 (6 bases). CDR3 length equals 14 residues. The V end was cut by 0 bases, the J end by 7 bases, with 13 bases between. From germline, CDR1 is SGHTA and CDR2 FQGTGA.

The V gene is TRBV6-5, the J gene TRBJ2-5; D ambiguous. The J call is in doubt because the DNA end fits TRBJ2-1 better. CDR1 MNHEY and CDR2 SVGAGI come from the germline V gene. The CDR3 is 11 amino acids. As DNA, the CDR3 is TGTGCCAGCAGTTACGGAGCCGAGCAGTTCTTC. It specifies CASSYGAEQFF.

This clonotype turned up a few times. This chain uses TRBV14 with TRBJ2-7; D is perhaps TRBD2 (5 bases). CDR1 is SGHDN, CDR2 FVKESK, per germline. The V end lost 4 bases, the J end lost 3 bases, and 13 bases lay between the germline ends. The CDR3 runs to 14 residues. DNA of the CDR3: TGTGCCAGCAGCCCCCGGGGAGATTTCTACGAGCAGTACTTC. This sequence encodes CASSPRGDFYEQYF.

There are a few counts of this clonotype. The V gene is TRBV20-1, the J gene TRBJ1-2; no definite D call. This CDR3 spans 12 amino acids. Germline assignment: CDR1 DFQATT and CDR2 SNEGSKA (reference sequence). V was trimmed by 3 bases and J by 3 bases, leaving 8 bases between them. CDR3: CSASLHDYGYTF. In DNA form, the CDR3 reads TGCAGTGCTAGTCTGCACGACTATGGCTACACCTTC.

This chain connects TRBV5-5 to TRBJ1-5; 7 bases map to TRBD1. Germline CDR1 is SGHKS and CDR2 is YYEKEE (reference sequence). This CDR3 contains 15 residues. V was clipped by 2 bases and J by 6 bases; unmatched bases: 8. The CDR3 DNA follows: TGTGCCAGCAGCTTAAGCGAGGGGGCGGGTCAGCCCCAGCATTTT. This sequence encodes CASSLSEGAGQPQHF.

The gene calls are TRBV12-3 or TRBV12-4 and TRBJ2-3, with 8 bases aligning to TRBD2. CDR3 length: 13 residues. V shed 7 bases, J shed 6 bases, and the junction held 6 bases outside the gene matches. CDR3 amino acids: CASIAGLGDTQYF. The CDR3 DNA reads TGTGCCAGCATAGCGGGGCTAGGTGATACGCAGTATTTT.

This clonotype was seen only a few times. This chain connects TRBV5-1 to TRBJ2-5, with TRBD2 matching over 10 bases. The CDR3 has 16 amino acids. Per the germline V gene, CDR1 is SGHRS and CDR2 is YFSETQ. V was clipped by 0 bases and J by 4 bases; unmatched bases: 6. The CDR3 here is CASSLGLAGVPETQYF. In DNA form, the CDR3 reads TGCGCCAGCAGCTTGGGGCTAGCGGGAGTACCAGAGACCCAGTACTTC.

This clonotype came up a few times. This sequence joins TRBV6-1 and TRBJ2-5; D might be TRBD1 (6 bases). Trimming removed 1 base at V and 5 bases at J, with 23 bases between. The CDR3 runs to 18 residues. CDR1 is MNHNS, CDR2 SASEGT, per germline. CDR3 coding DNA: TGTGCCAGCAGTGAAGGGCAGGGGACCATTATCACTGGGGAGACCCAGTACTTC. This sequence encodes CASSEGQGTIITGETQYF.

This clonotype was counted ten times or more. The CDR3 protein is CASSTGTGSYEQYF. DNA for the CDR3: TGTGCCAGCAGCACCGGGACAGGGTCCTACGAGCAGTACTTC. V is TRBV19 and J is TRBJ2-7; TRBD1 matches at 9 bases. The germline CDR1 and CDR2 sequences are LNHDA and SQIVND (reference sequence). The CDR3 length is 14 residues. The junction had 7 bases not matched to a gene; V was cut back by 9 bases and J by 1 base.

This chain connects TRBV9 to TRBJ2-5, with 7 bases fitting TRBD2. Trimming cost V 0 bases and J 4 bases; bases outside gene matches: 6. Germline lookup yields CDR1 SGDLS and CDR2 YYNGEE. The CDR3 sequence is 15 residues long. CDR3 in amino acids: CASSVGGSAGETQYF. DNA for the CDR3: TGTGCCAGCAGCGTAGGCGGGAGCGCTGGAGAGACCCAGTACTTC. Full variable domain (missing parts from reference TRBV9 and TRBJ2-5): DSGVTQTPKHLITATGQRVTLRCSPRSGDLSVYWYQQSLDQGLQFLIQYYNGEERAKGNILERFSAQQFPDLHSELNLSSLELGDSALYFCASSVGGSAGETQYFGPGTRLLVL.

This clonotype has a count of ten or more. The V call is TRBV28, the J call TRBJ1-3; D ambiguous. The germline V gene has CDR1 MDHEN and CDR2 SYDVKM. V lost 8 bases to trimming and J lost 0 bases, with 11 bases between them. The CDR3 spans 14 residues. This chain's CDR3 is CASASTLSGNTIYF. CDR3 sequence (DNA): TGTGCCAGCGCGTCGACCCTCTCTGGAAACACCATATATTTT.

This clonotype turned up a few times. V usage is TRBV29-1 and J usage is TRBJ1-1; no clear D. Germline CDR1 is SQVTM and CDR2 is ANQGSEA. The CDR3 is 12 amino acids. Trimming took 4 bases from V and 6 from J, leaving 12 bases between them. Here the CDR3 reads CSVVGVGAEAFF. The CDR3, as DNA: TGCAGCGTTGTTGGCGTGGGAGCTGAAGCTTTCTTT.

In its sample, this clonotype was seen a few times. The V call is TRBV27, the J call TRBJ2-5, with a weak D call TRBD2 (5 bases). CDR1 and CDR2 from the germline V gene are MNHEY and SMNVEV (reference sequence). CDR3 length equals 14 residues. V lost 4 bases, J lost 1 base, and 10 bases lay in between. In nucleotides, the CDR3 is TGTGCCAGCAGTTACGGAGGCTTCCAAGAGACCCAGTACTTC. Its protein product is CASSYGGFQETQYF.

The table lists this clonotype with a few counts. The chain carries TRBV13 and TRBJ2-5; D might be TRBD1 or TRBD2, each matching 5 bases. Judging by the DNA end, TRBJ2-7 fits better; the J call may be wrong. The CDR3 has 14 residues. Germline CDR1 PRHDT, CDR2 FYEKMQ (reference sequence). The DNA of the CDR3 is TGTGCCAGCACCCTTCGGGGCTCGTCCTACGAGCAGTACTTC. Amino acids: CASTLRGSSYEQYF.

This clonotype was detected only a few times. This chain uses TRBV12-3 or TRBV12-4 with TRBJ2-4; the D call may be TRBD1 or TRBD2 (5 bases each). The CDR3 is made up of 15 amino acids. V lost 3 bases and J lost 6, with 15 bases in between. The DNA for the CDR3 is TGTGCCAGCAGTTTTGAACGGGGCCCGCGAAACATTCAGTACTTC. The encoded protein is CASSFERGPRNIQYF.

This chain joins TRBV9 and TRBJ2-5; unclear D gene. With the DNA end fitting TRBJ2-7 better, the J assignment may be wrong. Germline V gives CDR1 SGDLS, CDR2 YYNGEE. There are 14 residues in the CDR3. The DNA for the CDR3 is TGTGCCAGCAGCGTAGATGGCTCAGTATACGAGCAGTACTTC. As protein: CASSVDGSVYEQYF.

The chain carries TRBV27 and TRBJ2-7; TRBD1 matches at 7 bases. In germline, CDR1 is MNHEY, CDR2 SMNVEV (reference sequence). The CDR3 sequence is 17 residues long. J gave up 2 bases and V 5 bases, and 15 bases lay outside the gene matches. This chain's CDR3 is CASSLSLYRGLTYEQYF. CDR3 DNA: TGTGCCAGCAGTCTCTCCCTTTACAGGGGTCTGACCTACGAGCAGTACTTC.

Only a few counts were recorded for this clonotype. This chain connects TRBV7-9 to TRBJ1-5; no clear D. There are 14 residues in the CDR3. Trimming stripped 7 bases from V and 5 bases from J, with 15 bases between. Per germline, CDR1 SEHNR and CDR2 FQNEAQ (reference sequence). In DNA, the CDR3 is TGTGCCAGCATCACAACGTTGTCCGATCAGCCCCAGCATTTT. It specifies CASITTLSDQPQHF.

Only a few counts were recorded for this clonotype. This chain links TRBV7-2 with TRBJ2-5, with a possible D match to TRBD2 (6 bases). Germline V gene lookup returns CDR1 SGHTA and CDR2 FQGNSA. Trimming cost V 2 bases and J 4 bases, with 17 bases left between them. The CDR3 covers 16 residues. CDR3 nucleotides: TGTGCCAGCAGCTTATTGGGCGTGGGGGGAGGAGAGACCCAGTACTTC. It translates to CASSLLGVGGGETQYF.

CDR3 sequence (DNA): TGTGCCATCAGCGAACTTGGAGATACGCAGTATTTT. The encoded protein is CAISELGDTQYF. The chain joins TRBV10-3 to TRBJ2-3; D call uncertain. CDR1 and CDR2 (germline): ENHRY, SYGVKD. Trimming shortened V by 6 bases and J by 5 bases, and 9 bases separated the two germline ends. The CDR3 extends over 12 amino acids.

This clonotype has only a few counts. The gene calls are TRBV29-1 and TRBJ2-3; perhaps D is TRBD1 or TRBD2 (5 bases each). The CDR3 length is 12 residues. CDR1 and CDR2 from the germline V gene are SQVTM and ANQGSEA. CDR3 bases: TGCAGGGGCCGGGACCACACAGATACGCAGTATTTT. Amino acids: CRGRDHTDTQYF.

This clonotype was seen a handful of times. The chain joins TRBV20-1 to TRBJ2-3; a possible D gene is TRBD2 (5 bases). Between the trimmed V and J ends, which lost 6 bases and 1 base, there was a span of 17 bases. Germline CDR1 is DFQATT and CDR2 is SNEGSKA (reference sequence). The CDR3 is 15 amino acids. CDR3 DNA sequence: TGCAGTGCCAACGGGGAAGCGGACGGCACAGATACGCAGTATTTT. This translates into CSANGEADGTDTQYF.

This clonotype was observed a few times. The chain employs TRBV7-2 and TRBJ1-2; no definite D call. CDR3 length: 13 residues. Germline V CDR1 and CDR2: SGHTA, FQGNSA. V was clipped by 1 base and J by 5 bases, with 8 bases between them. This CDR3 is CASSLEAGYGYTF. The CDR3 bases are TGTGCCAGCAGCTTAGAGGCCGGATATGGCTACACCTTC. The full variable domain, completed using reference TRBV7-2 and TRBJ1-2, is GAGVSQSPSNKVTEKGKDVELRCDPISGHTALYWYRQSLGQGLEFLIYFQGNSAPDKSGLPSDRFSAERTGGSVSTLTIQRTQQEDSAVYLCASSLEAGYGYTFGSGTRLTVV.

A note on this clonotype: Mismatch with germline at one junction end may stem from a read error. This rearrangement joins TRBV29-1 to TRBJ2-5; possibly TRBD1 for D (5 bases). The germline V gene has CDR1 SQVTM and CDR2 ANQGSEA. This CDR3 has 12 amino acids. In nucleotides, the CDR3 is TGCAGCGACTCCAGGGTGCGATACGAGCAGTGCTTC. It translates to CSDSRVRYEQCF.

The chain employs TRBV25-1 and TRBJ1-4; TRBD1 is a possible D gene (5 bases). Per the germline V gene, CDR1 is MGHDK and CDR2 is SYGVNS. Trimming took off 4 bases at V and 6 bases at J, with 12 bases between the two ends. This CDR3 contains 14 residues. The CDR3 reads CASSGPGTYEKLFF. In nucleotides, the CDR3 is TGTGCCAGCAGTGGCCCCGGGACGTATGAAAAACTGTTTTTT. Full variable domain (outside the CDR3, taken from reference TRBV25-1 and TRBJ1-4): EADIYQTPRYLVIGTGKKITLECSQTMGHDKMYWYQQDPGMELHLIHYSYGVNSTEKGDLSSESTVSRIRTEHFPLTLESARPSHTSQYLCASSGPGTYEKLFFGSGTQLSVL.

This chain connects TRBV5-8 to TRBJ1-2; D gene unclear. Looked up from germline, CDR1 is SGHTS and CDR2 is YDEGEE. The length of the CDR3 is 12 residues. V was pared by 2 bases and J by 8 bases, with 10 bases between. The CDR3 region is CASSFIRFGYTF. The CDR3 DNA sequence: TGTGCCAGCAGCTTTATTCGGTTCGGCTACACCTTC.

The chain uses TRBV24-1 and TRBJ1-4; tentatively, D is TRBD1 (6 bases). The germline V gene encodes CDR1 KGHDR and CDR2 SFDVKD. This CDR3 is built from 15 residues. V shed 3 bases and J shed 7 bases, with 14 bases lying between them. DNA of the CDR3: TGTGCCACCAGTGATACTCGGGAAGGGGGTGAAAAACTGTTTTTT. This gives the protein CATSDTREGGEKLFF.